Below are 20 T cell receptor beta chains sequenced from a single sample in a study of coeliac disease. Here immunoSEQ multiplex PCR was the method, and the copy in TCRdb shows in-frame clones only, minus some. This sample has 4,000 to 5,500 clones; around three quarters occur once, and the top ten carry about 5.8%. The specimen was lymphocytes from the gut lamina propria. These receptor sequences come from a young man with celiac disease on a gluten-free diet.

The rearrangement joins TRBV9 to TRBJ2-5; 8 positions match TRBD1. CDR3 length: 15 residues. Germline trimming cut 3 bases from V and 4 bases from J; bases unmatched to any gene: 8. CDR1 is SGDLS and CDR2 is YYNGEE in the germline V gene. CDR3 sequence reads: CASSASTGGGETQYF. In DNA form, the CDR3 reads TGTGCCAGCAGCGCATCAACAGGGGGAGGAGAGACCCAGTACTTC.

Written as DNA, the CDR3 is TGTGCCAGCAGCTCTAGGGGGCAGCAGCCCCAGCATTTT. Protein sequence: CASSSRGQQPQHF. V is TRBV7-2 and J is TRBJ1-5, with 7 nucleotides matching TRBD1. This CDR3 is 13 amino acids long. The V and J ends lost 4 bases and 7 bases, in that order; junction bases with no gene match: 4. Germline assignment: CDR1 SGHTA and CDR2 FQGNSA.

This clone was counted once. The V gene is TRBV25-1, the J gene TRBJ1-4, with 7 bases matching TRBD1. CDR1 is MGHDK, CDR2 SYGVNS, per germline. Trimming cost V 4 bases and J 4 bases; bases outside gene matches: 9. There are 16 residues in the CDR3. The CDR3: CASSATTGTVNEKLFF. Written as DNA, the CDR3 is TGTGCCAGCAGTGCAACCACCGGGACAGTTAATGAAAAACTGTTTTTT.

The rearrangement links TRBV7-9 to TRBJ1-1; 7 nucleotides line up with TRBD1. Unmatched junction bases numbered 5, after V lost 1 base and J lost 6 bases. The V gene's germline CDR1 is SEHNR and CDR2 FQNEAQ (reference sequence). The CDR3 length is 14 residues. The CDR3 DNA follows: TGTGCCAGCAGCTTAGGTTCCGGGACAGCTGAAGCTTTCTTT. Amino acids: CASSLGSGTAEAFF.

About this clone itself: Other DNA sequences in the same sample also yield this CDR3. This sequence joins TRBV7-9 and TRBJ1-4; TRBD1 matches at 8 bases. Germline CDR1 is SEHNR and CDR2 is FQNEAQ (reference sequence). V dropped 5 bases and J dropped 8; count of bases not matched to a gene: 7. CDR3 length equals 14 residues. The CDR3 DNA reads TGTGCCAGCAGCCCAGACAGGGGAGTAGAAAAACTGTTTTTT. It specifies CASSPDRGVEKLFF.

The chain combines TRBV4-1 with TRBJ1-1, with TRBD1 identical over 10 bases. This CDR3 spans 18 amino acids. The V gene end was trimmed by 3 bases and the J gene end by 5 bases; junction bases not matched to a gene: 15. Germline values: CDR1 MGHRA, CDR2 YSYEKL. CDR3 sequence: CASSHQRSGTGVHTEAFF. CDR3 in DNA: TGCGCCAGCAGCCACCAAAGGTCCGGGACAGGGGTTCATACTGAAGCTTTCTTT.

The chain carries TRBV29-1 and TRBJ1-6; unclear D gene. Trimming stripped 5 bases from V and 7 bases from J, with 12 bases between. The CDR3 is 13 amino acids. Germline loops: CDR1 SQVTM, CDR2 ANQGSEA. CDR3 bases: TGCAGCGTTTGGTTGGGGAGGAATTCACCCCTCCACTTT. This encodes CSVWLGRNSPLHF.

This chain uses TRBV28 with TRBJ1-5; D not resolved. The germline CDR1 and CDR2 sequences are MDHEN and SYDVKM. Trimming pared 4 bases from V and 4 bases from J, leaving 8 bases between. CDR3 length: 13 amino acids. CDR3 protein: CASSSGTNQPQHF. In nucleotides, the CDR3 is TGTGCCAGCAGTTCAGGTACGAATCAGCCCCAGCATTTT.

The V and J genes are TRBV7-9 and TRBJ1-5, with 8 bases identical to TRBD1. From germline, CDR1 is SEHNR and CDR2 FQNEAQ (reference sequence). Trimming removed 5 bases from V and 5 bases from J; junction bases left unmatched: 11. The CDR3 extends over 16 amino acids. The CDR3 region has the DNA TGTGCCAGCAGCCTGACCAGGGGGCGAGGGGATCAGCCCCAGCATTTT. Its translation is CASSLTRGRGDQPQHF.

This sequence joins TRBV7-9 and TRBJ2-5; D is possibly TRBD1 (5 bases). Deletions cut 2 bases from V and 4 bases from J, with 17 bases between. This CDR3 spans 16 amino acids. Germline V lookup: CDR1 SEHNR, CDR2 FQNEAQ (reference sequence). CDR3 nucleotide sequence: TGTGCCAGCAGCTTATCCTTCGGCAGGGTGGGAGAGACCCAGTACTTC. This sequence encodes CASSLSFGRVGETQYF.

The genes are TRBV2 and TRBJ1-1, with TRBD1 as a possible D gene (6 bases). Germline CDR1 SNHLY, CDR2 FYNNEI. This CDR3 has 13 residues. V was pared by 6 bases and J by 0 bases, with 8 bases between. The CDR3 region is CASRDSLNTEAFF. In DNA, the CDR3 is TGTGCCAGCAGGGACAGTTTGAACACTGAAGCTTTCTTT.

This rearrangement joins TRBV6-1 to TRBJ1-2; 9 bases fit TRBD1. Looked up from germline, CDR1 is MNHNS and CDR2 is SASEGT. The CDR3 totals 17 residues. The junction had 12 bases not matched to a gene; V was cut back by 3 bases and J by 4 bases. CDR3 region: CASSDWRDRVSFYGYTF. The CDR3 DNA is TGTGCCAGCAGTGACTGGCGGGACAGGGTCTCTTTCTATGGCTACACCTTC.

This chain uses TRBV4-2 with TRBJ2-5; D possibly corresponds to TRBD1 (5 bases). The V and J ends lost 1 base and 2 bases respectively, with 8 bases between them. The CDR3 covers 14 residues. From germline, CDR1 is LGHNA and CDR2 YNFKEQ. The CDR3 here is CASSQVGQQETQYF. CDR3 bases: TGTGCCAGCAGCCAAGTGGGGCAGCAAGAGACCCAGTACTTC.

The J gene is TRBJ2-7, the V gene TRBV4-2, with 8 bases that match TRBD1. Per germline, CDR1 LGHNA and CDR2 YNFKEQ. There are 16 residues in the CDR3. Trimming at V came to 3 bases and at J to 3 bases, leaving 10 bases not matched to a gene. The CDR3: CASSHASGQDIYEQYF. The CDR3 region has the DNA TGTGCCAGCAGCCACGCATCGGGACAGGACATCTACGAGCAGTACTTC.

The CDR3 region has the DNA TGTGCCAGCAGCTTGCCATCACAGGGACTGAACACTGAAGCTTTCTTT. It specifies CASSLPSQGLNTEAFF. The chain couples TRBV5-4 to TRBJ1-1; D perhaps matches TRBD1 (6 bases). Trimming shortened V by 1 base and J by 0 bases, and 13 bases separated the two germline ends. The CDR3 spans 16 residues. CDR1 is SGHNT and CDR2 is YYREEE in the germline V gene (reference sequence).

The chain combines TRBV28 with TRBJ1-1; D is unresolved. V lost 3 bases, J lost 0 bases, and 2 bases lay in between. Looked up from germline, CDR1 is MDHEN and CDR2 is SYDVKM. This CDR3 comprises 12 residues. CDR3 sequence reads: CASSFMNTEAFF. The CDR3 DNA reads as TGTGCCAGCAGTTTTATGAACACTGAAGCTTTCTTT.

The gene calls are TRBV27 and TRBJ2-3, with a weak D call TRBD1 (6 bases). With 6 bases removed from V and 4 bases from J, the gap between germline ends came to 14 bases. This CDR3 spans 14 amino acids. CDR1 MNHEY and CDR2 SMNVEV come from the germline V gene (reference sequence). CDR3 sequence reads: CASSRQVGADTQYF. In nucleotides, the CDR3 is TGTGCCAGCAGCAGACAGGTTGGGGCAGATACGCAGTATTTT.

The J gene is TRBJ1-2, the V gene TRBV7-2; TRBD1 agrees at 11 bases. V lost 1 base and J lost 5; bases outside the gene matches: 3. Germline CDR1 SGHTA, CDR2 FQGNSA. The CDR3 is made up of 15 amino acids. The CDR3 DNA follows: TGTGCCAGCAGCTTAGGGGGGACAGGGGGGTATGGCTACACCTTC. It codes for CASSLGGTGGYGYTF. The full variable domain, completed using reference TRBV7-2 and TRBJ1-2, is GAGVSQSPSNKVTEKGKDVELRCDPISGHTALYWYRQSLGQGLEFLIYFQGNSAPDKSGLPSDRFSAERTGGSVSTLTIQRTQQEDSAVYLCASSLGGTGGYGYTFGSGTRLTVV.

The chain is built from TRBV6-5 and TRBJ2-4; 9 bases are shared with TRBD2. The V gene's germline CDR1 is MNHEY and CDR2 SVGAGI. The trim removed 2 bases at V and 1 base at J, leaving 0 bases unmatched. This CDR3 comprises 15 residues. CDR3 in amino acids: CASSYSGGAKNIQYF. CDR3 coding DNA: TGTGCCAGCAGTTACAGCGGGGGGGCCAAAAACATTCAGTACTTC.

The genes are TRBV28 and TRBJ1-5, with D unclear. V was cut by 4 bases and J by 7 bases, with 8 bases left in between. CDR3 length: 12 amino acids. Germline V lookup: CDR1 MDHEN, CDR2 SYDVKM. CDR3 nucleotide sequence: TGTGCCAGCAGTTCGGGAGGGCAGCCCCAGCATTTT. Encoded protein: CASSSGGQPQHF.